This note documents a single T cell receptor (beta chain) sequence. The CDR3 is made up of 13 amino acids. From germline, CDR1 is MNHEY and CDR2 SVGAGI. Unmatched junction bases numbered 4, after V lost 5 bases and J lost 3 bases. The repertoire was sequenced with immunoSEQ multiplex PCR; TCRdb's copy has only in-frame clones and lacks some. The sample yields around 58,000 clones, 88% seen once. This specimen comes from a study of blood T cell repertoires in COVID-19. Sequenced input: PBMCs or T cells enriched from blood (not recorded which). The chain couples TRBV6-5 to TRBJ2-7, with 7 bases lining up with TRBD1. This receptor was obtained from a middle-aged woman who had recovered from COVID-19. CDR3 sequence: CASSRQGFYEQYF. The CDR3 coding sequence is TGTGCCAGCAGTCGACAGGGATTCTACGAGCAGTACTTC.